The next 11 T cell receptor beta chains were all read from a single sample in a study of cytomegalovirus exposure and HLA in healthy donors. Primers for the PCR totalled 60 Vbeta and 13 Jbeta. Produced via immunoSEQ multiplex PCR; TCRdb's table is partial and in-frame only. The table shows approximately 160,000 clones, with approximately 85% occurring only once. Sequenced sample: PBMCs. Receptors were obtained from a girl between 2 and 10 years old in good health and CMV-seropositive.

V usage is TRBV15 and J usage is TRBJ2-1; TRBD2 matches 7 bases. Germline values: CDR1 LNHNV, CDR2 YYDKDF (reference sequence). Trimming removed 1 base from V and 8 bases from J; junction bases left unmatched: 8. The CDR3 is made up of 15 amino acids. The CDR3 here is CATSRVGLVGDEQFF. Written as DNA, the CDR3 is TGTGCCACCAGCAGAGTAGGACTAGTAGGTGATGAGCAGTTCTTC.

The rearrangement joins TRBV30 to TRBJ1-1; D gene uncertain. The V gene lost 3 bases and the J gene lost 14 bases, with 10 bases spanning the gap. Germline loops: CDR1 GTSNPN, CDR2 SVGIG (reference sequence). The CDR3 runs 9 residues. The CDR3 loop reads CAWRAGPFF. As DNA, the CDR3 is TGTGCCTGGAGGGCAGGTCCCTTCTTT.

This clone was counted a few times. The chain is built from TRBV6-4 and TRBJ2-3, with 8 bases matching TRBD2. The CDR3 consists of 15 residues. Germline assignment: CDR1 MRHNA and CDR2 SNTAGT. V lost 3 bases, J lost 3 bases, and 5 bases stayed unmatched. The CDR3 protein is CASSEVAGRTDTQYF. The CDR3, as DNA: TGTGCCAGCAGTGAAGTAGCGGGAAGGACAGATACGCAGTATTTT.

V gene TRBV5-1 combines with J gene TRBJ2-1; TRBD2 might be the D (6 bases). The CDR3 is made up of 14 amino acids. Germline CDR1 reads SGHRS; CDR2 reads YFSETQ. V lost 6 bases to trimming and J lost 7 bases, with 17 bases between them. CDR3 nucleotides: TGCGCCAGCAAAAGCGGGTTAGTGATTAATGAGCAGTTCTTC. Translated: CASKSGLVINEQFF.

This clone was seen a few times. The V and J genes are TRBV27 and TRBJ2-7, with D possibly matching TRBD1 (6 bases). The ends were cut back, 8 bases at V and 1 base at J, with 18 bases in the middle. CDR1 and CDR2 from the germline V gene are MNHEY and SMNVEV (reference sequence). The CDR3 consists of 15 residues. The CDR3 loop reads CASRLRQAPSYEQYF. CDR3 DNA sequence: TGTGCCAGCCGCCTCCGACAGGCGCCTTCCTACGAGCAGTACTTC.

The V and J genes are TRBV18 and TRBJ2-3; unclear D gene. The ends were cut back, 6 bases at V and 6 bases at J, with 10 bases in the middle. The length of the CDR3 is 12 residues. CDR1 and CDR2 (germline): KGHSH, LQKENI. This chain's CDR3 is CASSAVGDTQYF. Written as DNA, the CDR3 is TGTGCCAGCTCGGCCGTCGGGGATACGCAGTATTTT.

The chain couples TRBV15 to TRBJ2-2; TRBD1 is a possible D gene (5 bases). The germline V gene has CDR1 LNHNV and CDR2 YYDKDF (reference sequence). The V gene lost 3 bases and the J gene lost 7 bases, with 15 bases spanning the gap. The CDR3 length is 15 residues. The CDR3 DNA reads TGTGCCACCAGCAGGGTCCAGGGTGTTAGCGGGGAGCTGTTTTTT. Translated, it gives CATSRVQGVSGELFF.

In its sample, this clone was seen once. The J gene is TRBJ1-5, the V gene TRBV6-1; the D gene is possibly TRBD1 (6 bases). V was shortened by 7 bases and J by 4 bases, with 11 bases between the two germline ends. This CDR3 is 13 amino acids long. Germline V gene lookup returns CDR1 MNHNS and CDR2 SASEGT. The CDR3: CASTRTANQPQHF. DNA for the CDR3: TGTGCCAGCACCCGGACAGCAAATCAGCCCCAGCATTTT.

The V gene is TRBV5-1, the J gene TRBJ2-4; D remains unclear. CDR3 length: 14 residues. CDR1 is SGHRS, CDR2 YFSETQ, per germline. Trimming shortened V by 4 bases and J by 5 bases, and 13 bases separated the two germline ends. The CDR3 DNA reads TGCGCCAGCAGCCGAACCACACGGGAAAACATTCAGTACTTC. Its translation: CASSRTTRENIQYF.

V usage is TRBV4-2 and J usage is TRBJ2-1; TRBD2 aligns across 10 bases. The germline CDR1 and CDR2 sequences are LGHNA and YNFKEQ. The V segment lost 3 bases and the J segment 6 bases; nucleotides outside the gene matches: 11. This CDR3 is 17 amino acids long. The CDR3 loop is CASSQVPPSGRTNEQFF. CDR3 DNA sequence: TGTGCCAGCAGCCAGGTTCCCCCTAGCGGGAGAACCAATGAGCAGTTCTTC.

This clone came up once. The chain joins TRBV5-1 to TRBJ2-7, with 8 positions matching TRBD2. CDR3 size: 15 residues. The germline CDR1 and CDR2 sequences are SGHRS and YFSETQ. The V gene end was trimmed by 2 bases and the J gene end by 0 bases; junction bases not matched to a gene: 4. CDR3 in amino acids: CASSLITSGSYEQYF. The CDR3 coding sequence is TGCGCCAGCAGCTTAATCACTAGCGGCTCCTACGAGCAGTACTTC.